These 19 T cell receptor beta chains came from one sample sequenced in a study of T-cell reconstitution after alpha-beta-depleted transplantation in children. Preparing the TCRbeta library involved the use of unique molecular identifiers. TCRdb independently ran MiXCR on the PCR reads; one entry per CDR3 protein. The table lists about 97,000 distinct CDR3 sequences, approximately 8% of them singletons. Sequenced here: PBMCs, sampled before TCRalphabeta/CD19-depleted stem cell transplant. The origin of the receptors is a boy younger than 10 with acute lymphoblastic leukemia, due to receive a stem cell transplant.

This clonotype has a handful of counts. This sequence joins TRBV7-8 and TRBJ2-7; 8 bases align to TRBD2. Germline CDR1 and CDR2: SGHVS and FQNEAQ. This CDR3 region has 14 residues. After removal of 4 bases from V and 2 bases from J, the junction contained 4 bases not matched to a gene. The CDR3 bases are TGTGCCAGCAGCTCCGGGGGGGGTCCCTACGAGCAGTACTTC. Translating it yields CASSSGGGPYEQYF.

The chain links TRBV9 to TRBJ2-2, with a tentative D call TRBD2 (6 bases). This CDR3 contains 15 residues. Germline lookup yields CDR1 SGDLS and CDR2 YYNGEE. The V and J ends lost 1 base and 6 bases respectively, with 13 bases between them. The CDR3 spells CASSVSGGKAGELFF. DNA of the CDR3: TGTGCCAGCAGCGTATCCGGGGGAAAGGCCGGGGAGCTGTTTTTT.

This clonotype was counted many times. V usage is TRBV2 and J usage is TRBJ1-2; D remains ambiguous. The CDR3 is 15 amino acids. Germline loops: CDR1 SNHLY, CDR2 FYNNEI. The ends were cut back, 4 bases at V and 3 bases at J, with 15 bases in the middle. The CDR3 spells CASSVRVGSYYGYTF. The CDR3 DNA is TGTGCCAGCAGTGTCCGAGTGGGCTCGTACTATGGCTACACCTTC.

This clonotype was counted at least ten times. The chain recombines TRBV2 with TRBJ2-1; no firm D call. V shed 2 bases and J shed 8 bases, with 13 bases lying between them. Per germline, CDR1 SNHLY and CDR2 FYNNEI. The CDR3 consists of 14 residues. CDR3 loop: CASSELLVSDEQFF. CDR3 nucleotides: TGTGCCAGCAGTGAACTGCTAGTAAGCGATGAGCAGTTCTTC.

This clonotype was picked up many times. The rearrangement joins TRBV7-3 to TRBJ2-2; TRBD2 is a possible D gene (6 bases). The CDR3 is 16 residues long. V gave up 5 bases and J gave up 1 base, with 14 bases separating them. Germline-derived CDR1 and CDR2 are SGHTA and FQGTGA. The CDR3 sequence is CASSRAGTENTGELFF. In DNA form, the CDR3 reads TGTGCCAGCAGCCGGGCCGGGACTGAGAACACCGGGGAGCTGTTTTTT.

The chain combines TRBV7-3 with TRBJ2-3, with D tentatively TRBD1 (5 bases). The germline V and J ends were trimmed by 5 bases and 3 bases, with 15 bases remaining between them. Germline V lookup: CDR1 SGHTA, CDR2 FQGTGA. The CDR3 covers 15 residues. CDR3 nucleotides: TGTGCCAGCAGCCCAGCAGGGCGAAGGACAGATACGCAGTATTTT. This gives the protein CASSPAGRRTDTQYF. Combining the CDR3 with reference TRBV7-3 and TRBJ2-3 gives the whole variable domain GAGVSQTPSNKVTEKGKYVELRCDPISGHTALYWYRQSLGQGPEFLIYFQGTGAADDSGLPNDRFFAVRPEGSVSTLKIQRTERGDSAVYLCASSPAGRRTDTQYFGPGTRLTVL.

In nucleotides, the CDR3 is TGTGCCAGCGACGGTACTTTTGAAAATTCACCCCTCCACTTT. This sequence encodes CASDGTFENSPLHF. The rearrangement uses TRBV2 and TRBJ1-6; D not certain. CDR3 length: 14 residues. CDR1 and CDR2 from the germline V gene are SNHLY and FYNNEI. V lost 8 bases and J 7 bases, leaving 15 bases between the germline ends.

This clonotype was seen a handful of times. This chain links TRBV5-1 with TRBJ1-4, with 10 bases fitting TRBD1. Germline V gene data show CDR1 as SGHRS and CDR2 as YFSETQ. Trimming took 4 bases from V and 7 from J; bases not matched to a gene: 10. The CDR3 extends over 16 amino acids. CDR3 nucleotide sequence: TGCGCCAGCAGCCTCGCGGGGACAGGGGCGTTTGAAAAACTGTTTTTT. It translates to CASSLAGTGAFEKLFF.

In its sample, this clonotype was seen a few times. The V call is TRBV9, the J call TRBJ1-2; 7 bases match TRBD1. V trimming: 1 base; J trimming: 5 bases; junction bases outside the gene matches: 8. This CDR3 comprises 15 residues. Germline V gene lookup returns CDR1 SGDLS and CDR2 YYNGEE. CDR3 sequence (DNA): TGTGCCAGCAGCGTAACAGGGGATGCTCTATATGGCTACACCTTC. Amino acids: CASSVTGDALYGYTF.

This clonotype was detected ten times or more. This sequence joins TRBV28 and TRBJ2-1; TRBD1 matches 10 bases. The CDR3 runs 15 residues. V was pared by 6 bases and J by 8 bases, with 10 bases of the junction left unmatched. The germline V gene encodes CDR1 MDHEN and CDR2 SYDVKM. CDR3 residues: CASRRPGQGSYEQFF. The CDR3 region has the DNA TGTGCCAGCAGGCGTCCGGGACAGGGGTCTTATGAGCAGTTCTTC.

This clonotype came up many times. The V call is TRBV24-1, the J call TRBJ2-3; 7 nucleotides agree with TRBD1. The germline V gene encodes CDR1 KGHDR and CDR2 SFDVKD. The V and J ends lost 6 bases and 4 bases, in that order; junction bases with no gene match: 3. The CDR3 totals 13 residues. The CDR3 DNA follows: TGTGCCACCAGTACAACAGGGGCAGATACGCAGTATTTT. Translated, it gives CATSTTGADTQYF.

In its sample, this clonotype was seen many times. The rearrangement joins TRBV7-8 to TRBJ2-6, with 12 positions matching TRBD2. The CDR3 spans 20 residues. V lost 5 bases, J lost 0 bases, and 11 bases stayed unmatched. Germline V lookup: CDR1 SGHVS, CDR2 FQNEAQ. CDR3 bases: TGTGCCAGCAGCCGTCGTTCAGGACTAGCGGGAACCTCTGGGGCCAACGTCCTGACTTTC. Protein product: CASSRRSGLAGTSGANVLTF.

This clonotype was observed a single time. The chain carries TRBV3-1 and TRBJ2-1; D possibly uses TRBD1 or TRBD2 (5 bases each). Trimming removed 11 bases at V and 2 bases at J, with 25 bases between. CDR1 and CDR2 (germline): LGHDT, YNNKEL (reference sequence). This CDR3 comprises 17 residues. CDR3 sequence: CACSHRHSPGPYNEQFF. The CDR3 coding sequence is TGTGCCTGCTCCCACCGACATTCCCCGGGACCCTACAATGAGCAGTTCTTC.

This clonotype came up many times. J is TRBJ2-3 and V is TRBV28; D might be TRBD2 (6 bases). The CDR3 spans 12 residues. V was cut by 9 bases and J by 1 base, with 8 bases left in between. Germline V gives CDR1 MDHEN, CDR2 SYDVKM. CDR3: CASQRGTDTQYF. In DNA, the CDR3 is TGTGCCAGTCAGCGGGGCACAGATACGCAGTATTTT.

This clonotype was recorded at least ten times. The CDR3: CASSLLGRTNTGELFF. Written as DNA, the CDR3 is TGCGCCAGCAGCTTATTAGGGCGGACGAACACCGGGGAGCTGTTTTTT. The V call is TRBV5-1, the J call TRBJ2-2; D is undetermined. The CDR3 totals 16 residues. Germline V gene lookup returns CDR1 SGHRS and CDR2 YFSETQ. V was cut by 2 bases and J by 0 bases, with 11 bases left in between.

V and J are TRBV10-3 and TRBJ2-3, with 8 bases that match TRBD2. There are 16 residues in the CDR3. V gave up 3 bases and J gave up 6 bases; unmatched junction bases: 11. Germline V lookup: CDR1 ENHRY, CDR2 SYGVKD. CDR3 loop: CAISDSVGGGPDTQYF. In DNA, the CDR3 is TGTGCCATCAGTGATTCCGTCGGGGGGGGCCCGGATACGCAGTATTTT.

About this clonotype: It may be a read error: a sequence one base away is much more abundant. The gene calls are TRBV4-3 and TRBJ2-2, with 10 bases that match TRBD2. This CDR3 region has 16 residues. Germline CDR1 is LGHNA and CDR2 is YSLEER. The CDR3 sequence is CASSQLAGVNTGGLFF. The CDR3 nucleotides are TGCGCCAGCAGCCAACTAGCGGGGGTCAACACCGGGGGGCTGTTTTTT.

This clonotype was detected ten times or more. The chain uses TRBV5-1 and TRBJ2-5, with 9 bases aligning to TRBD1. From germline, CDR1 is SGHRS and CDR2 YFSETQ. Unmatched junction bases numbered 8, after V lost 9 bases and J lost 5 bases. This CDR3 contains 13 residues. CDR3 amino acids: CATGTGSVETQYF. In DNA, the CDR3 is TGCGCCACCGGGACAGGGTCGGTGGAGACCCAGTACTTC.

This clonotype showed up many times. This chain links TRBV10-3 with TRBJ2-3, with 7 bases lining up with TRBD2. Looked up from germline, CDR1 is ENHRY and CDR2 is SYGVKD. V was pared by 2 bases and J by 1 base, with 0 bases of the junction left unmatched. The CDR3 length is 14 residues. This CDR3 is CAISERGGTDTQYF. The CDR3 DNA reads as TGTGCCATCAGTGAGCGGGGGGGCACAGATACGCAGTATTTT.